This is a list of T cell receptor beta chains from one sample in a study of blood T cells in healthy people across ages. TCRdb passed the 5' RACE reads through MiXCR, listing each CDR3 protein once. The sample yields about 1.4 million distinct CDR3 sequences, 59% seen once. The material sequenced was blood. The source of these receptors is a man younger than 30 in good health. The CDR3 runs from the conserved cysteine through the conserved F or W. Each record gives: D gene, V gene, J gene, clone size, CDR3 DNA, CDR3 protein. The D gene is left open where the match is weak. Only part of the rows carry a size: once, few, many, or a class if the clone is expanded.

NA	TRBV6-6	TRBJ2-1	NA	TGTGCCAGCAGTTACGAGGCCTACTACAATGAGCAGTTCTTC	CASSYEAYYNEQFF
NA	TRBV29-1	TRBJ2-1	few	TGCAGCGTTGAAGGCCTCATTAGGAGCAATGAGCAGTTCTTC	CSVEGLIRSNEQFF
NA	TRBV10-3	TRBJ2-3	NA	TGTGCCATCCGAACGGGGGTAGCGTCGGCAGATACGCAGTATTTT	CAIRTGVASADTQYF
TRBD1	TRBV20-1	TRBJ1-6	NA	TGCAGTGCTAGAGAATTCGGGACAGCCAATTCACCCCTCCACTTT	CSAREFGTANSPLHF
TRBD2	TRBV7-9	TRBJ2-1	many	TGTGCCAGCAGCTTAGGACTAGCGGGTACCTACAATGAGCAGTTCTTC	CASSLGLAGTYNEQFF
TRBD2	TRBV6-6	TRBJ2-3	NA	TGTGCCAGCAGCCTCCAGCGGGGGGCCATTGGGTCAGATACGCAGTATTTT	CASSLQRGAIGSDTQYF
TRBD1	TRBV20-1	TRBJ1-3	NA	TGCAGTGCTAGGGGTCCAGGGGGTGGAAACACCATATATTTT	CSARGPGGGNTIYF
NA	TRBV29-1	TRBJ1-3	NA	TGCAGCGTTGTTCTCCTAAGCTCTGGAAACACCATATATTTT	CSVVLLSSGNTIYF
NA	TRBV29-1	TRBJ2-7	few	TGCAGCGTCCCAGGACAGAATTACGAGCAGTACTTC	CSVPGQNYEQYF
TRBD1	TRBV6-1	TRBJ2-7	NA	TGTGCCAGCAGTCAGTCGGGACAGGCCTACGAGCAGTACTTC	CASSQSGQAYEQYF
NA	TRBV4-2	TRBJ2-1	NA	TGTGCCAGCAGCCAAGAGAACGAATACAATGAGCAGTTCTTC	CASSQENEYNEQFF
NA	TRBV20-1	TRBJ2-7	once	TGCAGTGCTGGAGGAGCGATTAACTACGAGCAGTACTTC	CSAGGAINYEQYF
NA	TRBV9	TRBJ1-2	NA	TGTGCCAGCAGCGTAGTGACCGTTTATGGCTACACCTTC	CASSVVTVYGYTF
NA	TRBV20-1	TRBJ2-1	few	TGCAGTGCTAGAGGTGGTGGGAGTTCCTACAATGAGCAGTTCTTC	CSARGGGSSYNEQFF
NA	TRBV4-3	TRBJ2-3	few	TGCGCCAGCAGCCAGGACGGCTTCGGCACAGATACGCAGTATTTT	CASSQDGFGTDTQYF
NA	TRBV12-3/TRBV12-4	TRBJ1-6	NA	TGTGCCAGCAGCCGACAGGAATTCTCACCCCTCCACTTT	CASSRQEFSPLHF
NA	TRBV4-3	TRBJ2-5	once	TGCGCCAGCAGCCACACCGGGGTCGAGACCCAGTACTTC	CASSHTGVETQYF
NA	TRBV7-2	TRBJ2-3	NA	TGTGCCAGCAGCTTCGATGGGGGGTCGGGCGATACGCAGTATTTT	CASSFDGGSGDTQYF
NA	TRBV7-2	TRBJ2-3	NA	TGTGCCAGCAGCTCACCAATCGGGGGGCCGAGCACAGATACGCAGTATTTT	CASSSPIGGPSTDTQYF
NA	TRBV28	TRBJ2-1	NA	TGTGCCAGCAGACCTGAAGCTAGGGGGAATGAGCAGTTCTTC	CASRPEARGNEQFF
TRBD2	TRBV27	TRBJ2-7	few	TGTGCCACCACTAGGACGGGGGGGTTCTACGAGCAGTACTTC	CATTRTGGFYEQYF